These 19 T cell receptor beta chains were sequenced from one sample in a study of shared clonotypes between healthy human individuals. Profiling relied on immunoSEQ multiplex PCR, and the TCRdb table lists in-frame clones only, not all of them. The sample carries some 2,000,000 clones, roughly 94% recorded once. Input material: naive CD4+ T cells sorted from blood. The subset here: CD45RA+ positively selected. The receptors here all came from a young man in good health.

The CDR3 protein is CASSQDWGRTVPNSPLHF. The CDR3 coding sequence is TGTGCCAGCAGCCAAGATTGGGGCAGGACGGTTCCAAATTCACCCCTCCACTTT. The V gene is TRBV4-2, the J gene TRBJ1-6; a weak D match, TRBD1 (5 bases). The CDR3 covers 18 residues. V shed 0 bases and J shed 7 bases, with 19 bases lying between them. Germline CDR1 and CDR2: LGHNA and YNFKEQ.

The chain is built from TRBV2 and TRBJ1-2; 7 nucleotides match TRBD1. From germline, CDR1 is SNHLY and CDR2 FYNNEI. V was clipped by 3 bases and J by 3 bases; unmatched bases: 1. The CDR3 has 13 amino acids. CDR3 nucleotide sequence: TGTGCCAGCAGTGAGGGGACAGACTATGGCTACACCTTC. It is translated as CASSEGTDYGYTF.

This CDR3 is CASSLQWGNGELFF. Written as DNA, the CDR3 is TGCGCCAGCAGCTTGCAGTGGGGAAACGGGGAGCTGTTTTTT. V is TRBV5-1 and J is TRBJ2-2; D remains unclear. In germline, CDR1 is SGHRS, CDR2 YFSETQ. The CDR3 covers 14 residues. Trimming cost V 1 base and J 7 bases, with 11 bases left between them.

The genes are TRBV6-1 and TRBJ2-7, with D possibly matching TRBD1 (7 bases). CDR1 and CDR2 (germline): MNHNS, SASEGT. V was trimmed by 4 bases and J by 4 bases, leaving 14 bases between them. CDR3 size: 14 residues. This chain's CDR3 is CASSGAQGTYEQYF. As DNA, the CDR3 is TGTGCCAGCAGTGGAGCACAGGGGACTTACGAGCAGTACTTC.

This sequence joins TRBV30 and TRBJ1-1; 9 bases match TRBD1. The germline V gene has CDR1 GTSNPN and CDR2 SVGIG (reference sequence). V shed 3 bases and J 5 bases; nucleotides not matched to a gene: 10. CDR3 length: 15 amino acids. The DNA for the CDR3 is TGTGCCTGGAGAGGAGGGGACAGGGTTAAGACTGAAGCTTTCTTT. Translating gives CAWRGGDRVKTEAFF.

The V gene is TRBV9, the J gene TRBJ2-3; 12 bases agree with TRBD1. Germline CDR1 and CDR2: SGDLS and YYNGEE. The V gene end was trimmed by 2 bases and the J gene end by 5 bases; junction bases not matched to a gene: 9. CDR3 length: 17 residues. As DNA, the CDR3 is TGTGCCAGCAGCGTTACCGGGACAGGGGGCTCCGGAGATACGCAGTATTTT. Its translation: CASSVTGTGGSGDTQYF.

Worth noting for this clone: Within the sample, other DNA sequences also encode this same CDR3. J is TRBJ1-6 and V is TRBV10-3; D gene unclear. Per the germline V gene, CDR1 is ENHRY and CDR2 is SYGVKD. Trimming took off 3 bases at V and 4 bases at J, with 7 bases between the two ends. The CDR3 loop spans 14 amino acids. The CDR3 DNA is TGTGCCATCAGTGAAGTAGGGTATAATTCACCCCTCCACTTT. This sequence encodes CAISEVGYNSPLHF.

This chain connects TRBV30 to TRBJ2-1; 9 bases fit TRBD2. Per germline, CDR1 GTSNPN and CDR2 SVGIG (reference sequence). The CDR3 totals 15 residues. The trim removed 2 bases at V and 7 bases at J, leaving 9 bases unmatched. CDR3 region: CAWSQPRRGGNEQFF. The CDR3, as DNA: TGTGCCTGGAGTCAACCGAGGCGGGGGGGGAATGAGCAGTTCTTC. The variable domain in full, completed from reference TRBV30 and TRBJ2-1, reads SQTIHQWPATLVQPVGSPLSLECTVEGTSNPNLYWYRQAAGRGLQLLFYSVGIGQISSEVPQNLSASRPQDRQFILSSKKLLLSDSGFYLCAWSQPRRGGNEQFFGPGTRLTVL.

Here the CDR3 reads CASSPLRQVTYEQYF. DNA of the CDR3: TGTGCCAGCTCACCCCTCCGACAGGTGACCTACGAGCAGTACTTC. The genes are TRBV18 and TRBJ2-7; weak D call: TRBD1 (6 bases). Trimming stripped 3 bases from V and 2 bases from J, with 14 bases between. The CDR3 covers 15 residues. Germline assignment: CDR1 KGHSH and CDR2 LQKENI.

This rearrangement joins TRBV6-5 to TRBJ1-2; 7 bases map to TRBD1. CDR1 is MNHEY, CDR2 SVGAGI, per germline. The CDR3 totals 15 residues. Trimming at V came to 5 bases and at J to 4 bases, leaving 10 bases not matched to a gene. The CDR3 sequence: CASSREPGQAYGYTF. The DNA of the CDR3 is TGTGCCAGCAGTAGGGAACCAGGACAGGCCTATGGCTACACCTTC.

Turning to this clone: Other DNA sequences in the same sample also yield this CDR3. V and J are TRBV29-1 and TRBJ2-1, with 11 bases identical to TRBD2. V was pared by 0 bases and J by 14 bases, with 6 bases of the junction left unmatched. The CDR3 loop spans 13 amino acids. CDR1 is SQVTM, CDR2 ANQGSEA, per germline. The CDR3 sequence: CSVEEVAGGEKFF. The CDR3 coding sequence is TGCAGCGTTGAAGAGGTAGCGGGAGGGGAGAAGTTCTTC.

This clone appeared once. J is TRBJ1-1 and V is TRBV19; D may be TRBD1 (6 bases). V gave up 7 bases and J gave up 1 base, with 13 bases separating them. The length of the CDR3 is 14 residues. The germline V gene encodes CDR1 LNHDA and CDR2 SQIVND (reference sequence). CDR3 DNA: TGTGCCAGTAACCGTCTGACAGGGAACACTGAAGCTTTCTTT. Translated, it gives CASNRLTGNTEAFF.

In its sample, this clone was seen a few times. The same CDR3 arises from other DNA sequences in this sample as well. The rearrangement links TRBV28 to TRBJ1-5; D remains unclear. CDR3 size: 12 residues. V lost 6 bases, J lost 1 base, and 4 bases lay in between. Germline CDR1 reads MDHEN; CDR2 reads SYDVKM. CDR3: CASRDSNQPQHF. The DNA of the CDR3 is TGTGCCAGCAGGGACAGCAATCAGCCCCAGCATTTT.

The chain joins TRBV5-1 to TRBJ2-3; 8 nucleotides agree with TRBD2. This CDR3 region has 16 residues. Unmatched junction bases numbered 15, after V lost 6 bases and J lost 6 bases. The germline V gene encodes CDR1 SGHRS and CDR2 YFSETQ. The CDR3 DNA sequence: TGCGCCAGCAACACCGGGGTAGCGGGGTCCTCGGATACGCAGTATTTT. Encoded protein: CASNTGVAGSSDTQYF.

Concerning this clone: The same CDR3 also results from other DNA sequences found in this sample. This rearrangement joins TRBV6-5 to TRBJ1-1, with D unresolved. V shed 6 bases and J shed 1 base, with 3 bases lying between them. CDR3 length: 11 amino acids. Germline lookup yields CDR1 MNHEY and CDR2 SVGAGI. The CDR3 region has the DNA TGTGCCAGCAGGGAGAACACTGAAGCTTTCTTT. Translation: CASRENTEAFF.

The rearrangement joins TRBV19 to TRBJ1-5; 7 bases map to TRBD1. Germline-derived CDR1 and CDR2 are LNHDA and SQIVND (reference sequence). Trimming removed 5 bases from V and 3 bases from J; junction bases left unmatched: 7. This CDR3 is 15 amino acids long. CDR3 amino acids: CASSVAGGNNQPQHF. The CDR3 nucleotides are TGTGCCAGTAGTGTGGCAGGGGGAAACAATCAGCCCCAGCATTTT. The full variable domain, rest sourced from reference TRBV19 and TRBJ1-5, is DGGITQSPKYLFRKEGQNVTLSCEQNLNHDAMYWYRQDPGQGLRLIYYSQIVNDFQKGDIAEGYSVSREKKESFPLTVTSAQKNPTAFYLCASSVAGGNNQPQHFGDGTRLSIL.

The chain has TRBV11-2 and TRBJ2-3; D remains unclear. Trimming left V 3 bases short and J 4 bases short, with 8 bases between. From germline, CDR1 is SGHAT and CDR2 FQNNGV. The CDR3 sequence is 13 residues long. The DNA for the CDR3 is TGTGCCAGCAGCTTTCCCCTTTCAGATACGCAGTATTTT. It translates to CASSFPLSDTQYF.

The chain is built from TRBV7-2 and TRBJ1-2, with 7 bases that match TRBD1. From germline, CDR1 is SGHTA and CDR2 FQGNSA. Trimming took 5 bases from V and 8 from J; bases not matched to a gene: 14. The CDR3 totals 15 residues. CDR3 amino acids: CASSPEQGQSLGYTF. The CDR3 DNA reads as TGTGCCAGCAGCCCCGAGCAGGGACAGTCACTGGGCTACACCTTC.

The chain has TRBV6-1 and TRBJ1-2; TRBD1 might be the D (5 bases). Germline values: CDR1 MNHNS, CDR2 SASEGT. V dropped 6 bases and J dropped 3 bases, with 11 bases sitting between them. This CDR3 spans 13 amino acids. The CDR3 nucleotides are TGTGCCAGCAGGGGGGTCGGGCACTATGGCTACACCTTC. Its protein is CASRGVGHYGYTF.